This TCR beta chain is drawn from a study of human T cells and chemical hapten exposure. Study-level findings and limits: Expanded TCRs formed significantly more large CDR3 similarity clusters than controls. A positive correlation with patch test score was found for PT1 expanded TCR counts.

On this clonotype: Its antigen is as yet unknown.

Time point indicated: patch test 3, about 24 weeks after DPC sensitization. As to treatment: therapeutic diphenylcyclopropenone sensitization with weekly scalp DPC. Patients had alopecia, were aged 18 to 70, and were not pregnant. This CDR3 is 16 amino acids long. Trimming shortened V by 4 bases and J by 0 bases, and 13 bases separated the two germline ends. In the source study's methods: The number of TCRs in each sample had a median of about 95,000 and spanned roughly 20,000 to 750,000. TCRdb independently ran MiXCR on the RACE reads; one entry per CDR3 protein. These V and J calls are TCRdb output, not the study's own analysis. The repertoire holds about 120,000 distinct CDR3 sequences, with about 11% as singletons.

The V and J genes are TRBV12-3 or TRBV12-4 and TRBJ1-5; D perhaps matches TRBD1 (5 bases). This sequence was found in a woman aged 45 to 65 with alopecia areata. Some clones in this sample may be carry-over from other donors' samples. Here the sequenced sample was whole blood, taken in connection with sensitization to the hapten diphenylcyclopropenone (DPC). CDR3 bases: TGTGCCAGCAGTTCTCCGGGACCCCATAGCAATCAGCCCCAGCATTTT. Encoded protein: CASSSPGPHSNQPQHF.